The sequence of this TCR beta chain was determined in a study of cytomegalovirus exposure and HLA in healthy donors. Overall study results and limits: Reported findings show TCR beta sequences accurately forecast HLA-A and HLA-B alleles in most subjects. Researchers reported in a later analysis that common viral pathogens appeared linked to several top clusters. It was 150 to 200 TCR beta chains that were listed as cytomegalovirus-associated.

Unrecorded immune exposures were likely, despite nominal health at sampling. Trimming cost V 6 bases and J 12 bases, with 15 bases left between them. The CDR3 totals 12 residues. The germline V gene encodes CDR1 MNHEY and CDR2 SVGAGI. Researchers ran the PCR with 60 Vbeta and 13 Jbeta primers. Using immunoSEQ multiplex PCR, the repertoire was profiled, and TCRdb retains in-frame clones only, with some absent. This table lists 55,000 or so clones. Worth noting for this clone: Its antigen is unidentified.

The sequencing sample was made of PBMCs. The sequence came from a woman aged 45-60 years in good health and CMV-seropositive. The genes are TRBV6-5 and TRBJ2-1, with a possible D match to TRBD2 (6 bases). Written as DNA, the CDR3 is TGTGCCAGCAGCCCCGGGGGTCTCAGGCAGTTCTTC. This gives the protein CASSPGGLRQFF.